This T cell receptor beta chain was found in a study of T cells in localized non-small cell lung cancer. Findings and caveats of the study: Out of the top 100 tumor clones, a median approximately 57 were seen in adjacent lung. Clonality of T cells reached its maximum in uninvolved adjacent lung, surpassing tumor.

Germline assignment: CDR1 LNHDA and CDR2 SQIVND (reference sequence). The CDR3 is made up of 15 amino acids. V lost 7 bases and J lost 0, with 15 bases in between. The data were produced by immunoSEQ multiplex PCR, yet TCRdb's version contains in-frame clones alone and is incomplete. The table records 2,000 to 2,500 clones, roughly 20% of them present only once. Of note for this clone: Its antigen is as yet unknown.

Sequencing was performed on lung tumor tissue, taken before any cancer treatment. This chain links TRBV19 with TRBJ1-1; D is unresolved. This sequence was found in a woman aged 40 to 75 with stage I lung adenocarcinoma. This CDR3 is CASTPRRRMNTEAFF. The CDR3 DNA sequence: TGTGCCAGTACTCCCAGGCGCAGGATGAACACTGAAGCTTTCTTT. Based on the CDR3 plus reference TRBV19 and TRBJ1-1, the full variable domain is DGGITQSPKYLFRKEGQNVTLSCEQNLNHDAMYWYRQDPGQGLRLIYYSQIVNDFQKGDIAEGYSVSREKKESFPLTVTSAQKNPTAFYLCASTPRRRMNTEAFFGQGTRLTVV.